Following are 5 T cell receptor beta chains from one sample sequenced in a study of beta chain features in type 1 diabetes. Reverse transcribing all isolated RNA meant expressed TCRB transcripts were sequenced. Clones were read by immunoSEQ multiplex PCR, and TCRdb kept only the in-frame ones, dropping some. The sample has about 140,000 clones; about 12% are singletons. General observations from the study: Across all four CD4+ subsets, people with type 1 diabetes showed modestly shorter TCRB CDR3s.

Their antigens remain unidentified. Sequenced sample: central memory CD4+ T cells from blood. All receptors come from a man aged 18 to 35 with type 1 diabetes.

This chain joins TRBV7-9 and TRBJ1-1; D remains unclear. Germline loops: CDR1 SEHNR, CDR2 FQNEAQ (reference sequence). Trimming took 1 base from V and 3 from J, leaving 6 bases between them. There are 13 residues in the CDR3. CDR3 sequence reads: CASSLVLDTEAFF. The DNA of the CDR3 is TGTGCCAGCAGCTTAGTCCTGGACACTGAAGCTTTCTTT.

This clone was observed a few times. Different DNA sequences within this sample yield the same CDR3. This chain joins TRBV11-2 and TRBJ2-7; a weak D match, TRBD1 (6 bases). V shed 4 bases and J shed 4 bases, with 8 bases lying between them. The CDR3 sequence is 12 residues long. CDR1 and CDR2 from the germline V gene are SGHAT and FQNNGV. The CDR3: CASSSTGYEQYF. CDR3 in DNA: TGTGCCAGCAGCTCGACAGGATACGAGCAGTACTTC.

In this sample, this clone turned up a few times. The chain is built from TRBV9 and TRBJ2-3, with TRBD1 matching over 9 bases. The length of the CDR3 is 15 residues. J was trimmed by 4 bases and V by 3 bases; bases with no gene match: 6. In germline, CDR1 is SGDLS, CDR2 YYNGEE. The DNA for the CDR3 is TGTGCCAGCAGCGCCCGGACAGGGGAAGCAGATACGCAGTATTTT. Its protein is CASSARTGEADTQYF.

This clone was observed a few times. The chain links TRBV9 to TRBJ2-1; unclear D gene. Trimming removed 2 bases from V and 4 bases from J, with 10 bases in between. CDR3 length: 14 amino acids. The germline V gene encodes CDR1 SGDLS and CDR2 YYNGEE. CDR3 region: CASSVGDAYNEQFF. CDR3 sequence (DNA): TGTGCCAGCAGCGTCGGCGACGCTTACAATGAGCAGTTCTTC. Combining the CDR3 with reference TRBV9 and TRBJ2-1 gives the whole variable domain DSGVTQTPKHLITATGQRVTLRCSPRSGDLSVYWYQQSLDQGLQFLIQYYNGEERAKGNILERFSAQQFPDLHSELNLSSLELGDSALYFCASSVGDAYNEQFFGPGTRLTVL.

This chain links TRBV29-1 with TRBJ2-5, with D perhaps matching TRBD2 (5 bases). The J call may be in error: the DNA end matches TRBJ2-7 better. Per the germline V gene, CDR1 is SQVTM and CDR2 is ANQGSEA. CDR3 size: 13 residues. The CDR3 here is CSVREGAVYEQYF. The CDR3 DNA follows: TGCAGCGTTCGAGAGGGAGCGGTCTACGAGCAGTACTTC.